The 14 T cell receptor beta chains below all came from one sample that was sequenced in a study of shared clonotypes between healthy human individuals. Sequencing was performed with immunoSEQ multiplex PCR; in TCRdb, only in-frame clones are kept and a portion is missing. The sample holds millions of clones, roughly 93% seen once. Sequenced: naive CD4+ T cells from PBMCs. Subset described: CD45RA+ positively selected. The receptors derive from a man aged 18 to 30 in good health. Some clones in this sample may be carry-over from other donors' samples.

The chain is built from TRBV30 and TRBJ1-1; no definite D call. The V and J ends lost 2 bases and 7 bases respectively, with 5 bases between them. Germline loops: CDR1 GTSNPN, CDR2 SVGIG (reference sequence). This CDR3 is 10 amino acids long. The CDR3 here is CAWSSGEAFF. CDR3 DNA: TGTGCCTGGAGTTCGGGTGAAGCTTTCTTT. The whole variable domain, filled in from reference TRBV30 and TRBJ1-1, reads SQTIHQWPATLVQPVGSPLSLECTVEGTSNPNLYWYRQAAGRGLQLLFYSVGIGQISSEVPQNLSASRPQDRQFILSSKKLLLSDSGFYLCAWSSGEAFFGQGTRLTVV.

The chain couples TRBV7-2 to TRBJ2-5; D gene ambiguous. V dropped 2 bases and J dropped 1 base, with 14 bases sitting between them. Germline V gene sequence: CDR1 SGHTA, CDR2 FQGNSA. The CDR3 is made up of 16 amino acids. The CDR3 loop reads CASSLWNLGSQETQYF. For the CDR3, the DNA is TGTGCCAGCAGCTTATGGAATCTCGGCAGCCAAGAGACCCAGTACTTC.

The V and J genes are TRBV4-1 and TRBJ2-1, with 8 bases lining up with TRBD1. The V gene end was trimmed by 4 bases and the J gene end by 3 bases; junction bases not matched to a gene: 14. The length of the CDR3 is 18 residues. Looked up from germline, CDR1 is MGHRA and CDR2 is YSYEKL. In DNA, the CDR3 is TGCGCCAGCAGCCTACTAAGCCAGGGGGCGACCTACTACAATGAGCAGTTCTTC. It translates to CASSLLSQGATYYNEQFF.

The chain joins TRBV5-1 to TRBJ2-7; 12 nucleotides agree with TRBD1. Germline CDR1 reads SGHRS; CDR2 reads YFSETQ. CDR3 size: 15 residues. V lost 0 bases, J lost 6 bases, and 4 bases stayed unmatched. The CDR3 DNA follows: TGCGCCAGCAGCTTGGAGGGGACAGGGGGCTTCGAGCAGTACTTC. Translation: CASSLEGTGGFEQYF.

The chain is built from TRBV14 and TRBJ1-2; possibly TRBD1 for D (6 bases). The germline V gene has CDR1 SGHDN and CDR2 FVKESK. The length of the CDR3 is 15 residues. V gave up 0 bases and J gave up 4 bases, with 12 bases separating them. For the CDR3, the DNA is TGTGCCAGCAGCCAAGATTCGGGCAGGGGCTATGGCTACACCTTC. Its translation: CASSQDSGRGYGYTF.

The chain combines TRBV19 with TRBJ2-7; maybe TRBD1 (5 bases). Between the trimmed V and J ends, which lost 6 bases and 0 bases, there was a span of 12 bases. This CDR3 has 14 residues. Germline V gives CDR1 LNHDA, CDR2 SQIVND (reference sequence). CDR3 nucleotides: TGTGCCAGTAGACAGGACGGAAGCTCCTACGAGCAGTACTTC. It encodes CASRQDGSSYEQYF. The whole variable domain, filled in from reference TRBV19 and TRBJ2-7, reads DGGITQSPKYLFRKEGQNVTLSCEQNLNHDAMYWYRQDPGQGLRLIYYSQIVNDFQKGDIAEGYSVSREKKESFPLTVTSAQKNPTAFYLCASRQDGSSYEQYFGPGTRLTVT.

The chain is built from TRBV5-4 and TRBJ2-7; TRBD2 matches 7 bases. CDR1 is SGHNT and CDR2 is YYREEE in the germline V gene (reference sequence). The CDR3 runs to 16 residues. Trimming removed 4 bases from V and 0 bases from J; junction bases left unmatched: 10. The CDR3 loop reads CASSPGGDFYSYEQYF. The CDR3 region has the DNA TGTGCCAGCAGCCCGGGAGGCGACTTCTACTCCTACGAGCAGTACTTC.

This clone was picked up one time. V and J are TRBV7-9 and TRBJ1-2; tentative D call: TRBD1 (5 bases). The CDR3 covers 18 residues. Germline V gives CDR1 SEHNR, CDR2 FQNEAQ (reference sequence). The germline V and J ends were trimmed by 1 base and 1 base, with 19 bases remaining between them. The CDR3 DNA reads as TGTGCCAGCAGCTTAGTGGGGCTGGCAGGGCGGGATAACTATGGCTACACCTTC. It yields the protein CASSLVGLAGRDNYGYTF.

V usage is TRBV28 and J usage is TRBJ2-3; D not certain. In germline, CDR1 is MDHEN, CDR2 SYDVKM. This CDR3 region has 11 residues. Trimming pared 7 bases from V and 5 bases from J, leaving 7 bases between. CDR3 in amino acids: CASKMRDTQYF. In nucleotides, the CDR3 is TGTGCCAGCAAGATGAGAGATACGCAGTATTTT.

J is TRBJ2-3 and V is TRBV7-9; TRBD2 matches 13 bases. The CDR3 is made up of 16 amino acids. Trimming took 5 bases from V and 4 from J; bases not matched to a gene: 6. From germline, CDR1 is SEHNR and CDR2 FQNEAQ (reference sequence). DNA of the CDR3: TGTGCCAGCAGCCCCGGACTAGCGGGAGCGCCAGATACGCAGTATTTT. Protein product: CASSPGLAGAPDTQYF.

The gene calls are TRBV5-1 and TRBJ2-5, with D hard to call. The V gene's germline CDR1 is SGHRS and CDR2 YFSETQ. The length of the CDR3 is 14 residues. The ends were cut back, 0 bases at V and 7 bases at J, with 13 bases in the middle. The CDR3 reads CASSLAWGPRTQYF. As DNA, the CDR3 is TGCGCCAGCAGCTTGGCCTGGGGTCCCCGGACCCAGTACTTC.

V gene TRBV7-3 combines with J gene TRBJ2-1, with TRBD1 identical over 7 bases. Trimming cost V 5 bases and J 2 bases; bases outside gene matches: 9. This CDR3 contains 16 residues. Germline assignment: CDR1 SGHTA and CDR2 FQGTGA. This CDR3 is CASSQVGQRTYNEQFF. The CDR3 bases are TGTGCCAGCAGCCAAGTGGGACAGAGGACCTACAATGAGCAGTTCTTC.

This chain connects TRBV7-3 to TRBJ2-5, with a weak D call TRBD1 (6 bases). The CDR3 sequence is 15 residues long. Germline loops: CDR1 SGHTA, CDR2 FQGTGA. V was pared by 2 bases and J by 4 bases, with 14 bases between. The CDR3 nucleotides are TGTGCCAGCAGCTTACTTCAGGGGAACGCAGAGACCCAGTACTTC. It encodes CASSLLQGNAETQYF.

This chain links TRBV30 with TRBJ1-1; a weak D match, TRBD1 (6 bases). Germline V gene data show CDR1 as GTSNPN and CDR2 as SVGIG (reference sequence). Trimming took off 8 bases at V and 0 bases at J, with 16 bases between the two ends. The CDR3 is 14 amino acids. The DNA for the CDR3 is TGTGCCAGGACAGACACGCGGATGAACACTGAAGCTTTCTTT. Residues: CARTDTRMNTEAFF.